The subject of this entry is one T cell receptor (beta chain). The antigen is unknown. This sample was included in a study of blood T cells in healthy people across ages. Study-level results: The study regarded diversity estimates from one million T cells as underestimates. Among long-lived donors, naive CD4+ cells were more numerous and diversity higher than in aged donors.

V dropped 5 bases and J dropped 11; count of bases not matched to a gene: 8. Germline CDR1 SEHNR, CDR2 FQNEAQ (reference sequence). The CDR3 sequence is 12 residues long. With a J-beta primer mix and a sample-barcoded 5' primer, a second PCR ran about 6 to 11 cycles. The template-switch adaptor was a 5' adaptor with 12 random nucleotides. It tagged each cDNA molecule. TCRdb analysed the 5' RACE reads with MiXCR anew, one entry per CDR3 protein. This table holds some 900,000 distinct CDR3 sequences, 48% found once. The sample comprised blood. This sequence originates from a man aged 25-40 years in good health. The genes are TRBV7-9 and TRBJ1-1; 7 positions agree with TRBD1. The CDR3 spells CASSEDREGAFF. DNA for the CDR3: TGTGCCAGCAGCGAAGACAGGGAGGGGGCTTTCTTT.